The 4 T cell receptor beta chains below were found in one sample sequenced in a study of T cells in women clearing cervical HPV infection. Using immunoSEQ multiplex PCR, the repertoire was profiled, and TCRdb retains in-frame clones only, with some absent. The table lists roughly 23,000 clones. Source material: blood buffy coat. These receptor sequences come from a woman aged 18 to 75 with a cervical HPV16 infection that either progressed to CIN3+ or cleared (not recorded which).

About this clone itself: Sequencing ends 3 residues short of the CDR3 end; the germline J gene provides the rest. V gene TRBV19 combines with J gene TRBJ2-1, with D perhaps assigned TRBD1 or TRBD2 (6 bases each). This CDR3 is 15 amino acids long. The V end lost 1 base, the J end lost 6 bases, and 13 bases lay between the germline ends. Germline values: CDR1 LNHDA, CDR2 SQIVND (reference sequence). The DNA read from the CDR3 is TGTGCCAGTAGTATAGGGCCAGGGGAGGCCAATGAG. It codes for CASSIGPGEANE. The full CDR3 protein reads CASSIGPGEANEQFF.

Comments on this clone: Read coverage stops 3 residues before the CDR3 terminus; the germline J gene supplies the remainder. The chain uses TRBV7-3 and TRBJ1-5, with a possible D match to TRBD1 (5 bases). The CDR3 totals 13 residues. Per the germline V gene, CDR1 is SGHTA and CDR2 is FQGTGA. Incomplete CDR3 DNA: TGTGCCAGCAGCTTCGGGGCGCGGGGACCC. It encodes CASSFGARGP. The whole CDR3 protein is CASSFGARGPQHF.

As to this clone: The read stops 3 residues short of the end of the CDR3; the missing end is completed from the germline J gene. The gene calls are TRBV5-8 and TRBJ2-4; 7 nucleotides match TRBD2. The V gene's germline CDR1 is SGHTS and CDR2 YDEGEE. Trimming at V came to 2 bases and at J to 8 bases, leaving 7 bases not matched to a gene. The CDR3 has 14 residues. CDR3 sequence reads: CASSFQGRGDIQYF. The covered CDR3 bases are TGTGCCAGCAGCTTTCAGGGACGGGGGGACATT.

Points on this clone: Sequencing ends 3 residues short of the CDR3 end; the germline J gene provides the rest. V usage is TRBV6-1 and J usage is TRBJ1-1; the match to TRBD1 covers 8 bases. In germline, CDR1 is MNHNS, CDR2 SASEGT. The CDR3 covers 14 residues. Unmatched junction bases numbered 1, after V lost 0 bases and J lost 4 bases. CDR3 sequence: CASSEADRATEAFF. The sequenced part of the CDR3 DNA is TGTGCCAGCAGTGAAGCGGACAGGGCCACTGAA.